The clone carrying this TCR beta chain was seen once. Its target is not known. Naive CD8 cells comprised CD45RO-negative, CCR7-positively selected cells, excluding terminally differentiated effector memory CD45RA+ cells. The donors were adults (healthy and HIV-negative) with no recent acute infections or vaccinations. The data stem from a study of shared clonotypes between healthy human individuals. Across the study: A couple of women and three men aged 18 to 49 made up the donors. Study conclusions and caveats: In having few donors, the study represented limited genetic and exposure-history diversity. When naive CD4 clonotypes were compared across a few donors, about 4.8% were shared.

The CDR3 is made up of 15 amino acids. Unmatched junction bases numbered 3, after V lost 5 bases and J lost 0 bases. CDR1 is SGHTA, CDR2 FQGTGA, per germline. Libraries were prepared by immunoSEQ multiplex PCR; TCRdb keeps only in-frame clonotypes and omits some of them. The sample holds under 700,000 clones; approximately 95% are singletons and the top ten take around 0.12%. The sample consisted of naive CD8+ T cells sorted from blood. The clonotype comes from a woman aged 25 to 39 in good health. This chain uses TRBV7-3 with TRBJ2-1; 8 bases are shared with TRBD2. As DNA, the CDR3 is TGTGCCAGCAGCGGTAGCGGGGACTCCTACAATGAGCAGTTCTTC. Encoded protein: CASSGSGDSYNEQFF.